This section outlines one T cell receptor beta chain sequence together with its context. These data come from a study of blood T cell repertoires in COVID-19. Study-level background: Acute and convalescent COVID-19 samples came from the United States, Italy and Spain. From T cells, B-cell-depleted T cells, or PBMCs came the material, which was cDNA or gDNA.

The V end was cut by 7 bases, the J end by 4 bases, with 13 bases between. Germline V gene lookup returns CDR1 MNHEY and CDR2 SVGAGI. This CDR3 spans 14 amino acids. Original analysis: Reference gene primers were amplified, and this amplification served to estimate nucleated cell counts. Profiled with immunoSEQ multiplex PCR; TCRdb holds only in-frame clones, not every one. V and J calls and clone size are those listed in that table; D and trimming were worked out from the DNA. This sample carries tens of thousands of clones, about 80% of them seen once, and the ten largest clones take 38%. The source material was peripheral blood. This chain joins TRBV6-5 and TRBJ2-2; D uncertain. This receptor was obtained from an elderly man with active or convalescent COVID-19. CDR3 amino acids: CASTPGGFTGELFF. CDR3 bases: TGTGCCAGCACCCCCGGTGGTTTCACCGGGGAGCTGTTTTTT.